What follows describes a single TCR beta chain. These data are taken from a study of early T cells in non-severe SARS-CoV-2 infection. Looking at the study overall: Sequenced bulk RNA came from whole blood that was unsorted, and chains were unpaired.

Germline values: CDR1 WNHNN, CDR2 SYGVQD (reference sequence). V gave up 4 bases and J gave up 5 bases; unmatched junction bases: 3. This CDR3 contains 14 residues. Separate cDNA molecules each had unique molecular identifiers attached to them. TCRdb reanalysed the 5' RACE reads using MiXCR and keeps one entry per CDR3 protein. In the table there are roughly 81,000 distinct CDR3 sequences, roughly an eighth of which are singletons. The rearrangement uses TRBV10-1 and TRBJ2-2; 8 nucleotides line up with TRBD1. This sequence originates from an adult who was a healthcare worker with PCR-confirmed SARS-CoV-2 infection or an uninfected control (not recorded which). The source material was whole blood. Here the CDR3 DNA reads TGCGCCAGCAGTGTGAACAGGGGGACCGGGGAGCTGTTTTTT. Translation: CASSVNRGTGELFF.